This T cell receptor (beta chain) is drawn from a study of CD8+ T cells in alopecia areata. Findings and limits, study-wide: Expanded CD8+ clones among the top 100, and scalp clonality, were significantly decreased by tofacitinib. Across lesional scalp, and particularly alopecia totalis/universalis, clonality surpassed that of normal scalp.

Germline V gives CDR1 SGDLS, CDR2 YYNGEE. Trimming removed 7 bases from V and 4 bases from J, with 14 bases in between. This CDR3 has 14 amino acids. Comments on this clone: As yet, its antigen is unknown.

Noted treatment: oral pan-JAK inhibitor, 5-10 mg twice daily. CD4+ and CD8+ T cells were sorted from PBMCs. RNA extraction was followed by reverse transcription into cDNA, which acted as the sequencing template. Generated by immunoSEQ multiplex PCR, the TCRdb table keeps only in-frame clones and is missing some. Among about 99,000 clones listed, around 84% were seen once. This chain links TRBV9 with TRBJ2-2, with D perhaps TRBD2 (6 bases). The source of this sequence is a human donor with alopecia areata. The sample here was CD8+ T cells sorted from blood, taken at approximately week 31, from a patient treated with tofacitinib. DNA for the CDR3: TGTGCCAGCGCATTAGCGCGGGGCACCGGGGAGCTGTTTTTT. Amino acid sequence: CASALARGTGELFF.